The clone carrying this T cell receptor beta chain occurred a few times. Its specificity is unknown. Sample time point: newly diagnosed GD, antithyroid drugs for less than 3 months. The TCR library was prepared using RNA isolated from PBMCs. Building the TCR beta libraries relied on iRepertoire HTBI primers, and CDR3 regions underwent Arm-PCR. TCRdb reprocessed the multiplex PCR reads with MiXCR, giving one entry per CDR3 protein. The profile shows a few hundred thousand distinct CDR3 sequences, 12% of them singletons. The sample belongs to a study of regulatory T cells in long-lasting Graves disease. Germline-derived CDR1 and CDR2 are LNHDA and SQIVND (reference sequence). The V and J ends lost 5 bases and 1 base respectively, with 11 bases between them. The CDR3 sequence is 14 residues long. The study, taken as a whole, reports: When disease was persistent, TRBV28, TRBJ1-2 and TRBJ2-5 were the favored segments.

This sample also belongs to another study, concerning T cells in Graves' hyperthyroidism and ophthalmopathy. That publication notes: First-round RT-PCR targeting the TCR CDR3 was performed with the HTBI primer set. Among thyroid clonotypes expanded above 0.001, most also appeared in blood. Median prediction lead before ophthalmopathy onset was 6.5 months with the model.

This TCR was sampled from a woman aged 18-30 years with Graves disease. Sequences were derived from peripheral blood mononuclear cells (PBMCs), sampled at new diagnosis, from a patient treated with antithyroid drugs. The chain carries TRBV19 and TRBJ1-1; D may be TRBD1 (6 bases). The CDR3 is CASSWDNSNTEAFF. In DNA, the CDR3 is TGTGCCAGTAGTTGGGACAACTCGAACACTGAAGCTTTCTTT.